Sequencing of this TCR beta chain was carried out in a study of cytomegalovirus exposure and HLA in healthy donors. The study, taken as a whole, reports: The investigators catalogued 160 or so TCR beta chains as cytomegalovirus-associated. TCR beta V segments were, for the most part, productive about 87% or about 30% of the time in an earlier analysis.

The CDR3 runs 14 residues. Germline CDR1 and CDR2: SGHKS and YYEKEE (reference sequence). V was pared by 3 bases and J by 3 bases, with 10 bases between. PCR involved 60 Vbeta and 13 Jbeta primers. Assay: immunoSEQ multiplex PCR; the TCRdb copy retains only in-frame clones and omits some. The table lists about 150,000 clones, around 75% of them singletons. A few counts support this clone. The target antigen is unknown. Sequencing was carried out using PBMCs. This clonotype was obtained from a human donor in good health. V gene TRBV5-5 combines with J gene TRBJ1-5; the D is unclear. CDR3 DNA: TGTGCCAGCAGCTCGCAACACATCAATCAGCCCCAGCATTTT. Its protein product is CASSSQHINQPQHF.